A selection of T cell receptor beta chains follows, all from one sample in a study of metastatic and nonmetastatic thyroid tumors. Via MiXCR, TCRdb re-called the PCR reads. This table has 15,000 to 20,000 clones, more than 35% appearing once. The source material was tumor tissue. These TCRs come from a female donor with papillary thyroid cancer or a benign thyroid nodule (not recorded which). Some clones in this sample may be carry-over from other donors' samples. Both conserved end residues are part of each CDR3. The D gene is left open where the match is weak. Size is stated for part of the rows, as once, few or many counts, or as a class when the clone is expanded.

j_call	clone_size	d_call	v_call	cdr3_nt	cdr3_aa
TRBJ1-2	-	-	TRBV3-1	TGTGCCAGCAGCCAAGATACCGGAGGGTTTTATGGCTACACCTTC	CASSQDTGGFYGYTF
TRBJ1-2	-	TRBD1	TRBV19	TGTGCCAGTACCAGGACAGGAAATGGCTACACCTTC	CASTRTGNGYTF
TRBJ1-1	-	-	TRBV5-1	TGCGCCAGCAGTTATGGGGCAGGGCTGGGGACTGAAGCTTTCTTT	CASSYGAGLGTEAFF
TRBJ2-3	-	TRBD2	TRBV7-6	TGTGCCAGCAGCTCCCCATACTCCCTAGCGGGAGGTACAGATACGCAGTATTTT	CASSSPYSLAGGTDTQYF
TRBJ2-3	-	TRBD1	TRBV4-1	TGCGCCAGCAGCCAACCGACAGGGGATACGCAGTATTTT	CASSQPTGDTQYF
TRBJ2-2	-	-	TRBV10-1	TGCGCCAGCAGTGAAGGGACCGGGGAGCTGTTTTTT	CASSEGTGELFF
TRBJ2-7	-	-	TRBV28	TGTGCCAGCAGCCGCAGGAGCCCCTACGAGCAGTACTTC	CASSRRSPYEQYF
TRBJ2-3	few	TRBD2	TRBV6-1	TGTGCCAGCAGGCGACTAGCGGGATCAGATACGCAGTATTTT	CASRRLAGSDTQYF
TRBJ2-7	-	-	TRBV28	TGTGCCAGCAGTGGCCCCACACGGGTTTACGAGCAGTACTTC	CASSGPTRVYEQYF
TRBJ2-3	-	-	TRBV9	TGTGCCAGCAGCGTTAATATGGGCACAGATACGCAGTATTTT	CASSVNMGTDTQYF
TRBJ2-7	few	-	TRBV25-1	TGTGCCAGCACTCGACAGGAAAGCTACGAGCAGTACTTC	CASTRQESYEQYF
TRBJ1-2	few	-	TRBV6-1	TGTGCCAGCAGGCCTCTCGGGGGTCCCTCTAACTATGGCTACACCTTC	CASRPLGGPSNYGYTF
TRBJ2-7	few	TRBD2	TRBV10-2	TGCGCCAGCAGTGAGCCTAGCGGCTCCTACGAGCAGTACTTC	CASSEPSGSYEQYF
TRBJ2-2	-	-	TRBV19	TGTGCCAGTAGTAAAAGGGACGGCACCGGGGAGCTGTTTTTT	CASSKRDGTGELFF
TRBJ2-5	once	-	TRBV11-2	TGTGCCAGCAGCTTAGAGGGCGTGGGGACCCAGTACTTC	CASSLEGVGTQYF
TRBJ1-2	few	TRBD1	TRBV19	TGTGCCAGTATGGGGACAGGGCTCGGTGGCTACACCTTC	CASMGTGLGGYTF
TRBJ2-7	-	-	TRBV6-2/TRBV6-3	TGTGCCAGCACCGGGCGTCTAAGCGAGCAGTACTTC	CASTGRLSEQYF
TRBJ2-5	few	TRBD2	TRBV6-1	TGTGCCAGCACCAACTCGGGAGGAGAGACCCAGTACTTC	CASTNSGGETQYF
TRBJ2-1	-	-	TRBV20-1	TGCAGTGCTAGACAGGGAGGCTCCTACAATGAGCAGTTCTTC	CSARQGGSYNEQFF
TRBJ1-5	-	-	TRBV5-1	TGCGCCAGCAGCTTGTCACCCGCAGGCAATCAGCCCCAGCATTTT	CASSLSPAGNQPQHF
TRBJ2-1	-	TRBD2	TRBV11-2	TGTGCCAGCAGCCTTCGGACTAGCGGGACGCATGAGCAGTTCTTC	CASSLRTSGTHEQFF
TRBJ1-2	-	-	TRBV4-3	TGCGCCAGCAGCCCGAAAAGGGGGGACCGCTATGGCTACACCTTC	CASSPKRGDRYGYTF
TRBJ2-5	-	-	TRBV2	TGTGCCAGCAGGGAGACGGACAAAGAGACCCAGTACTTC	CASRETDKETQYF
TRBJ1-1	few	TRBD1	TRBV6-1	TGTGCCAGCAGTATCCCGGGACAGGGCGCCACTGAAGCTTTCTTT	CASSIPGQGATEAFF
TRBJ1-1	-	-	TRBV25-1	TGTGCCAGCAGTGAATACTGGGGGCCTACTGAAGCTTTCTTT	CASSEYWGPTEAFF
TRBJ1-1	-	-	TRBV12-3/TRBV12-4	TGTGCCAGCAGTTTAGATCCGAGGTTGGCCACTGAAGCCTTCTTT	CASSLDPRLATEAFF
TRBJ2-3	-	-	TRBV6-1	TGTGCCAGCAGTCCCGCCGAGGATACGCAGTATTTT	CASSPAEDTQYF
TRBJ1-5	few	-	TRBV24-1	TGTGCCATCGGAGTTGCGGGACACAATCAGCCCCAGCATTTT	CAIGVAGHNQPQHF
TRBJ2-3	few	-	TRBV11-3	TGTGCCAGCAGCCCCCTGGGTGGGGGCACAGATACGCAGTATTTT	CASSPLGGGTDTQYF
TRBJ2-7	few	TRBD2	TRBV6-1	TGTGCCAGCAGTGCAATTAGCGGGAGGAACTACGAGCAGTACTTC	CASSAISGRNYEQYF
TRBJ1-1	-	-	TRBV7-9	TGTGCCAGCACCTACCCCGGCAGGGGCGTGGAAGCTTTCTTT	CASTYPGRGVEAFF
TRBJ2-1	-	TRBD1	TRBV6-1	TGTGCCAGCAGTGACACAGACAGGGACGAGCAGTTCTTC	CASSDTDRDEQFF
TRBJ2-1	-	TRBD1	TRBV20-1	TGCAGTGCTCTAAGACAGGGGGACCGTTGGGGCAATGAGCAGTTCTTC	CSALRQGDRWGNEQFF
TRBJ2-7	once	-	TRBV30	TGTGCCTGGAGTGGCCTCGTCGTAGGAGAGCAGTACTTC	CAWSGLVVGEQYF
TRBJ2-7	-	-	TRBV28	TGTGCCAGCAGTTTACGGCGTAGGGAGCAGTACTTC	CASSLRRREQYF
TRBJ1-4	few	-	TRBV29-1	TGCAGCGTTGAAAGCGGGCAGGCTGGTGAAAAACTGTTTTTT	CSVESGQAGEKLFF
TRBJ2-1	-	TRBD2	TRBV5-5	TGTGCCAGCATCCCTAGCGGGAACTATGAGCAGTTCTTC	CASIPSGNYEQFF
TRBJ2-3	-	-	TRBV7-6	TGTGCCAGCACCACATACGCGGGTGACCCCACAGATACGCAGTATTTT	CASTTYAGDPTDTQYF
TRBJ2-1	-	-	TRBV28	TGTGCCAGCAGTTCCTCCGACGGCGCCTACAATGAGCAGTTCTTC	CASSSSDGAYNEQFF
TRBJ2-6	-	-	TRBV19	TGTGCCAGTAGGCCCCGCTCTGGGGCCAACGTCCTGACTTTC	CASRPRSGANVLTF
TRBJ2-2	few	TRBD2	TRBV5-1	TGCGCCAGCAGCTTGACTAGCGGGGGGACCGGGGAGCTGTTTTTT	CASSLTSGGTGELFF
TRBJ2-1	few	-	TRBV6-2/TRBV6-3	TGTGCCAGCAGTTACACCAGAGAGCAGTTCTTC	CASSYTREQFF
TRBJ2-7	large	TRBD1	TRBV29-1	TGCAGCGTTGCGGGCGTCGGGACAGGCTACGAGCAGTACTTC	CSVAGVGTGYEQYF
TRBJ2-1	-	TRBD2	TRBV27	TGTGCCAGCAGTTTGGTGGGACTAGCCCATGAGCAGTTCTTC	CASSLVGLAHEQFF
TRBJ2-1	-	-	TRBV5-1	TGCGCCAGCAGCTTGTTGGGACCTAACAATGAGCAGTTCTTC	CASSLLGPNNEQFF
TRBJ1-2	-	-	TRBV30	TGTGCCTGGAGTGTACCTTACAAATATGGCTACACCTTC	CAWSVPYKYGYTF
TRBJ1-1	few	-	TRBV6-1	TGTGCCTCCAAGCGGCTCACTGAAGCTTTCTTT	CASKRLTEAFF